The 15 T cell receptor beta chains below all came from one sample that was sequenced in a study of vaccination effects on CD4 cells after COVID-19. Before any sequencing was done, the ViraFEST assay used viral peptide pools to expand antigen-specific CD4+ T cells. Scientists isolated CD4+ T cells after a roughly 10-day culture period ended. Participants were vaccinated with two doses of either the BNT162b2 or mRNA-1273 vaccine. The antigens of these receptors remain unknown. The data were produced by immunoSEQ multiplex PCR, yet TCRdb's version contains in-frame clones alone and is incomplete. This table holds tens of thousands of clones, roughly 79% found once. The sequencing used CD4+ T cells from PBMCs cultured with SARS-CoV-2 spike peptides, collected after COVID-19 vaccination. The receptors originated from a human donor who received a COVID-19 vaccine. Some clones in this sample may be carry-over from other donors' samples.

This sequence joins TRBV6-1 and TRBJ2-3, with 8 bases matching TRBD1. The J segment lost 5 bases and the V segment lost 1 base, leaving 8 bases of the junction unmatched. The CDR3 consists of 16 residues. Germline CDR1 and CDR2: MNHNS and SASEGT. This CDR3 is CASSEGAGGLGDTQYF. The CDR3 coding sequence is TGTGCCAGCAGTGAAGGGGCAGGGGGCTTAGGAGATACGCAGTATTTT.

The chain recombines TRBV14 with TRBJ1-2; a weak D match, TRBD1 (6 bases). The CDR3 has 15 amino acids. V dropped 0 bases and J dropped 7 bases, with 15 bases sitting between them. The germline V gene encodes CDR1 SGHDN and CDR2 FVKESK. The chain's CDR3 is CASSQDIPGVGGYTF. In DNA, the CDR3 is TGTGCCAGCAGCCAAGATATCCCAGGGGTTGGTGGCTACACCTTC.

J is TRBJ2-7 and V is TRBV19; 8 nucleotides line up with TRBD1. J gave up 0 bases and V 3 bases, and 4 bases lay outside the gene matches. Germline V CDR1 and CDR2: LNHDA, SQIVND (reference sequence). The CDR3 runs to 15 residues. As DNA, the CDR3 is TGTGCCAGTAGTATCTGCGACAGGGGCTCCTACGAGCAGTACGTC. It encodes CASSICDRGSYEQYV.

The chain employs TRBV28 and TRBJ2-7; D is unclear. V was cut by 3 bases and J by 9 bases, with 15 bases left in between. Germline V gene lookup returns CDR1 MDHEN and CDR2 SYDVKM. The CDR3 is 13 amino acids. Here the CDR3 DNA reads TGTGCCAGCAGTTTTATAATCAGGCGACGGCAGTACGTC. As protein: CASSFIIRRRQYV.

The CDR3 is CASSALGGNQPQHF. The CDR3 region has the DNA TGTGCCAGCAGCGCCTTAGGGGGGAATCAGCCCCAGCATTTT. The genes are TRBV6-5 and TRBJ1-5; D may be TRBD1 (6 bases). V shed 6 bases and J shed 4 bases, with 13 bases lying between them. Germline lookup yields CDR1 MNHEY and CDR2 SVGAGI. CDR3 length: 14 amino acids.

J is TRBJ2-5 and V is TRBV7-2, with 7 bases matching TRBD2. The V gene end was trimmed by 5 bases and the J gene end by 2 bases; junction bases not matched to a gene: 8. CDR3 length: 15 residues. CDR1 and CDR2 (germline): SGHTA, FQGNSA. CDR3 protein: CASSPYGRGQETQYF. CDR3 bases: TGTGCCAGCAGCCCTTACGGGCGGGGGCAAGAGACCCAGTACTTC.

V gene TRBV9 combines with J gene TRBJ2-5, with 8 bases matching TRBD2. The CDR3 length is 13 residues. The V gene's germline CDR1 is SGDLS and CDR2 YYNGEE. Trimming at V came to 4 bases and at J to 1 base, leaving 0 bases not matched to a gene. CDR3 sequence reads: CASSRGGQETQYF. The DNA for the CDR3 is TGTGCCAGCAGCCGGGGGGGCCAAGAGACCCAGTACTTC.

The rearrangement joins TRBV6-5 to TRBJ1-5; D not certain. The germline gives CDR1 MNHEY, CDR2 SVGAGI. This CDR3 is 15 amino acids long. The V gene lost 0 bases and the J gene lost 6 bases, with 12 bases spanning the gap. The chain's CDR3 is CASSYSQVGSQPQHF. The CDR3 DNA reads as TGTGCCAGCAGTTACTCTCAGGTCGGGAGTCAGCCCCAGCATTTT.

V usage is TRBV7-2 and J usage is TRBJ1-1, with no clear D. Trimming stripped 2 bases from V and 11 bases from J, with 12 bases between. This CDR3 is 12 amino acids long. Germline V gene data show CDR1 as SGHTA and CDR2 as FQGNSA. The CDR3 loop reads CASSLTQLVAFF. In DNA, the CDR3 is TGTGCCAGCAGCTTAACCCAGCTAGTGGCTTTCTTT. The whole variable domain, filled in from reference TRBV7-2 and TRBJ1-1, reads GAGVSQSPSNKVTEKGKDVELRCDPISGHTALYWYRQSLGQGLEFLIYFQGNSAPDKSGLPSDRFSAERTGGSVSTLTIQRTQQEDSAVYLCASSLTQLVAFFGQGTRLTVV.

The chain joins TRBV5-1 to TRBJ2-3; D not resolved. The germline V gene encodes CDR1 SGHRS and CDR2 YFSETQ. This CDR3 spans 14 amino acids. The V end lost 0 bases, the J end lost 2 bases, and 7 bases lay between the germline ends. The CDR3 bases are TGCGCCAGCAGCTTGGAAGCCCACACAGATACGCAGTATTTT. Its protein product is CASSLEAHTDTQYF.

The chain combines TRBV28 with TRBJ2-7, with TRBD2 matching over 11 bases. The CDR3 runs to 15 residues. Germline assignment: CDR1 MDHEN and CDR2 SYDVKM. After removal of 5 bases from V and 0 bases from J, the junction contained 3 bases not matched to a gene. The CDR3 spells CASSKTSGVSYEQYV. The CDR3, as DNA: TGTGCCAGCAGTAAGACTAGCGGGGTCTCCTACGAGCAGTACGTC.

The chain employs TRBV7-2 and TRBJ2-3; 12 bases are shared with TRBD2. This CDR3 region has 19 residues. Germline CDR1 and CDR2: SGHTA and FQGNSA. The ends lost 5 bases at V and 1 base at J; junction bases unmatched: 13. The DNA of the CDR3 is TGTGCCAGCAGCCAGACGCCCCCTAGCGGGGGGGTAGGCACAGATACGCAGTATTTT. Its protein product is CASSQTPPSGGVGTDTQYF.

The chain carries TRBV2 and TRBJ1-5; TRBD1 aligns across 7 bases. With 6 bases clipped from V and 6 bases from J, the junction kept 11 bases outside the gene matches. Looked up from germline, CDR1 is SNHLY and CDR2 is FYNNEI. This CDR3 region has 15 residues. CDR3 in amino acids: CASSRDSLSGQPQHF. DNA for the CDR3: TGTGCCAGCAGCCGGGACAGCCTTTCTGGTCAGCCCCAGCATTTT. The full variable domain, its missing parts supplied by reference TRBV2 and TRBJ1-5, is EPEVTQTPSHQVTQMGQEVILRCVPISNHLYFYWYRQILGQKVEFLVSFYNNEISEKSEIFDDQFSVERPDGSNFTLKIRSTKLEDSAMYFCASSRDSLSGQPQHFGDGTRLSIL.

For the CDR3, the DNA is TGTGCCAGCAGCCGTTATAATTCACCCCTCCACTTT. Translated, it gives CASSRYNSPLHF. The chain has TRBV6-5 and TRBJ1-6, with D uncertain. The CDR3 spans 12 residues. CDR1 and CDR2 from the germline V gene are MNHEY and SVGAGI. Trimming left V 6 bases short and J 4 bases short, with 4 bases between.

This clone was seen a handful of times. J is TRBJ2-4 and V is TRBV6-1; maybe TRBD2 (6 bases). The CDR3 spans 16 residues. The V gene's germline CDR1 is MNHNS and CDR2 SASEGT. Trimming shortened V by 1 base and J by 1 base, and 11 bases separated the two germline ends. CDR3 loop: CASSEGFGGAKNIQYF. The CDR3 region has the DNA TGTGCCAGCAGTGAAGGGTTCGGGGGTGCCAAAAACATTCAGTACTTC.